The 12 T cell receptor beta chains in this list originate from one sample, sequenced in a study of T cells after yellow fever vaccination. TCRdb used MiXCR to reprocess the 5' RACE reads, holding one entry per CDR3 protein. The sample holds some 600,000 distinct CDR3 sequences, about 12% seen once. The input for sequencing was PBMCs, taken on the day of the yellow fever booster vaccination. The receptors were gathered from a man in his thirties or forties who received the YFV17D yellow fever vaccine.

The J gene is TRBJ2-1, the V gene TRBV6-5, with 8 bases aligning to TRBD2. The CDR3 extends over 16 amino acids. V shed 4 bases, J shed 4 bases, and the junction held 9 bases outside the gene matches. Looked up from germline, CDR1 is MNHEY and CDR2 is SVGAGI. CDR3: CASSFGGLGGYNEQFF. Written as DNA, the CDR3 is TGTGCCAGCAGTTTCGGGGGACTAGGGGGATACAATGAGCAGTTCTTC.

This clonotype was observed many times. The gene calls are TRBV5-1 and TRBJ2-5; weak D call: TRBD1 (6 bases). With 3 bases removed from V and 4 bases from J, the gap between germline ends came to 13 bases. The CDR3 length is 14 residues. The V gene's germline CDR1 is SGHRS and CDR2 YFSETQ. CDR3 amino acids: CASSYPGTRETQYF. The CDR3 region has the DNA TGCGCCAGCAGCTACCCCGGGACAAGAGAGACCCAGTACTTC.

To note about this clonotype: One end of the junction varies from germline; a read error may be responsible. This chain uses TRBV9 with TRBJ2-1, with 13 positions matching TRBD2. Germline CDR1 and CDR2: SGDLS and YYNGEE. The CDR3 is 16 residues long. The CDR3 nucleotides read TGTACCAGCAGCGTCCCGGGACTAGCGGGATTCAATGAGCAGTTCTTC. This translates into CTSSVPGLAGFNEQFF. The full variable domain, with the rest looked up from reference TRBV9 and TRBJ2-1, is DSGVTQTPKHLITATGQRVTLRCSPRSGDLSVYWYQQSLDQGLQFLIQYYNGEERAKGNILERFSAQQFPDLHSELNLSSLELGDSALYFCTSSVPGLAGFNEQFFGPGTRLTVL.

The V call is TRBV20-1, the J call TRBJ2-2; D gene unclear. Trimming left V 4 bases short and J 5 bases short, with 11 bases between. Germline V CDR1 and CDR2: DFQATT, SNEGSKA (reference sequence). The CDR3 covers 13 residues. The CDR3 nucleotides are TGCAGTGCTATTCCCACAGCAACCGGGGAGCTGTTTTTT. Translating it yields CSAIPTATGELFF.

CDR3 bases: TGTGCCAGTCGGATCTGGGAGGATGGCAATGAGCAGTTCTTC. This encodes CASRIWEDGNEQFF. This chain uses TRBV19 with TRBJ2-1, with D maybe TRBD2 (6 bases). Germline values: CDR1 LNHDA, CDR2 SQIVND (reference sequence). The V gene lost 8 bases and the J gene lost 6 bases, with 17 bases spanning the gap. The CDR3 runs 14 residues.

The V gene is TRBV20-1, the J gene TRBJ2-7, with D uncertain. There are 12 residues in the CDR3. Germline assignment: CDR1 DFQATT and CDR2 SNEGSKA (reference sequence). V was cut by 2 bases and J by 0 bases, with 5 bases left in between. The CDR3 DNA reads TGCAGTGCTAGATACAGCTCCTACGAGCAGTACTTC. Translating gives CSARYSSYEQYF.

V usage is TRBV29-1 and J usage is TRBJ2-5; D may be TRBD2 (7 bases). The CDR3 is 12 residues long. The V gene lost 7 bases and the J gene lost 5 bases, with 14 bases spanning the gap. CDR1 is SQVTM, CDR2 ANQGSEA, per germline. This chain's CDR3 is CSGGGLRETQYF. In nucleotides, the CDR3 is TGCAGCGGGGGGGGGCTCAGGGAGACCCAGTACTTC. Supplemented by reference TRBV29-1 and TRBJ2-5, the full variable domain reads SAVISQKPSRDICQRGTSLTIQCQVDSQVTMMFWYRQQPGQSLTLIATANQGSEATYESGFVIDKFPISRPNLTFSTLTVSNMSPEDSSIYLCSGGGLRETQYFGPGTRLLVL.

CDR3 nucleotides: TGTGCCAGTAACACATGGGGTCCTGAAGCTTTCTTT. Translated, it gives CASNTWGPEAFF. The genes are TRBV12-3 or TRBV12-4 and TRBJ1-1, with no clear D. Trimming shortened V by 9 bases and J by 6 bases, and 14 bases separated the two germline ends. The CDR3 is 12 amino acids.

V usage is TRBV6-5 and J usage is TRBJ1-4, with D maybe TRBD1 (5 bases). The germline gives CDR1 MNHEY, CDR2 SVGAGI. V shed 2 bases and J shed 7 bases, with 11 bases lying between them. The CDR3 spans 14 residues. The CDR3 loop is CASSYRGPSEKLFF. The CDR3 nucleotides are TGTGCCAGCAGTTACAGGGGCCCCAGTGAAAAACTGTTTTTT.

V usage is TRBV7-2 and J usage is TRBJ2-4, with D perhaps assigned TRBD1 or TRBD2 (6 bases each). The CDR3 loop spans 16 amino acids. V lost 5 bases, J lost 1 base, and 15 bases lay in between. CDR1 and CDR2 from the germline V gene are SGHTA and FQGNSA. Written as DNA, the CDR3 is TGTGCCAGCAGCCCCGGGGGCGGGCTCGCCAAAAACATTCAGTACTTC. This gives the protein CASSPGGGLAKNIQYF.

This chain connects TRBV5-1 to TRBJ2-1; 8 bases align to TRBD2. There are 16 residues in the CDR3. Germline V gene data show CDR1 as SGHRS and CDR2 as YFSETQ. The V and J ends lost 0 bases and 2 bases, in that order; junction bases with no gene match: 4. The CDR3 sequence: CASSLVSGGPYNEQFF. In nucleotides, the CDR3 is TGCGCCAGCAGCTTGGTTTCGGGAGGGCCCTACAATGAGCAGTTCTTC. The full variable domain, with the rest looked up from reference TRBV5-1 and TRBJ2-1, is KAGVTQTPRYLIKTRGQQVTLSCSPISGHRSVSWYQQTPGQGLQFLFEYFSETQRNKGNFPGRFSGRQFSNSRSEMNVSTLELGDSALYLCASSLVSGGPYNEQFFGPGTRLTVL.

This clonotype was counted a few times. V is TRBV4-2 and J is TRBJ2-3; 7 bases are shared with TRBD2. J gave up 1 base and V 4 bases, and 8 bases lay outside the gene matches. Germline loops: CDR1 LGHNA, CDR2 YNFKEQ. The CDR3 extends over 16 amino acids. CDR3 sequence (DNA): TGTGCCAGCAGCCTAGGAGAGGCGGGAGGCACAGATACGCAGTATTTT. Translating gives CASSLGEAGGTDTQYF.